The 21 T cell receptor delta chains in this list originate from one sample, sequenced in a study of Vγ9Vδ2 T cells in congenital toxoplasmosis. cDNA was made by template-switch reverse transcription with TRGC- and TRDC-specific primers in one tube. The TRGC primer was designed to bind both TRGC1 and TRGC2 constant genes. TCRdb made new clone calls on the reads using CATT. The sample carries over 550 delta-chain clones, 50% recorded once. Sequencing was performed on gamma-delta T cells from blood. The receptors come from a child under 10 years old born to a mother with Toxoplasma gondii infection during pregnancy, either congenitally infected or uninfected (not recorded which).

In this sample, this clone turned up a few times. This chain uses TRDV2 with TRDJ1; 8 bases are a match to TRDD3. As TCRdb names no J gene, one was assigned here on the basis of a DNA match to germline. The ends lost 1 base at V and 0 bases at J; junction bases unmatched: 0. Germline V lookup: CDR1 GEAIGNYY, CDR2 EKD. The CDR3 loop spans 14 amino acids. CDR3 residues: CACDTGGYTDKLIF. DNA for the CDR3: TGTGCCTGTGACACTGGGGGATACACCGATAAACTCATCTTT.

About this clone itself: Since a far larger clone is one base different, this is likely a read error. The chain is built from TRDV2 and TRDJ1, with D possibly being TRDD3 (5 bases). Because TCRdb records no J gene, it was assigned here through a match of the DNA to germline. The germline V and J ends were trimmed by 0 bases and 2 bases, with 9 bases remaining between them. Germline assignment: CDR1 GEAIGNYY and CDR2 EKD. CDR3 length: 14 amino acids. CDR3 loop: CACDTLGKTDKLIF. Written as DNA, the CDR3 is TGTGCCTGTGACACCTTGGGGAAAACCGATAAACTCATCTTT.

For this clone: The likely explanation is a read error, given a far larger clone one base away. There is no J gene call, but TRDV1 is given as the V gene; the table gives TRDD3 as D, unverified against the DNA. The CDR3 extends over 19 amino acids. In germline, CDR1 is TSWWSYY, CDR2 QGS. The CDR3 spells CALGEPAGRLGRYTDKPIF. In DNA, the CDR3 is TGTGCTCTTGGGGAACCAGCCGGTAGGCTGGGGCGGTACACCGATAAACCCATCTTT.

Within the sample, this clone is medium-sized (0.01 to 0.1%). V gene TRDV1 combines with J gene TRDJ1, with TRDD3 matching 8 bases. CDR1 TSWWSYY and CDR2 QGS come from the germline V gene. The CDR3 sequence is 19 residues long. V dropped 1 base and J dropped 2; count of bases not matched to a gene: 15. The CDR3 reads CALGEPDLLRAGGTDKLIF. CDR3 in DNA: TGTGCTCTTGGGGAACCCGACCTCCTACGGGCTGGGGGAACCGATAAACTCATCTTT.

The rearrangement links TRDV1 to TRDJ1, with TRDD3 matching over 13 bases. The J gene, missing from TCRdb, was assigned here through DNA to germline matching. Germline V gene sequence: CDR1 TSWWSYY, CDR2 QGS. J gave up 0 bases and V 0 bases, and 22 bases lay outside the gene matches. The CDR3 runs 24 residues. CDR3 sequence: CALGELRGLLPTGGYGGYTDKLIF. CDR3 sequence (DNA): TGTGCTCTTGGGGAACTGAGGGGTCTGCTTCCAACTGGGGGATACGGGGGGTACACCGATAAACTCATCTTT.

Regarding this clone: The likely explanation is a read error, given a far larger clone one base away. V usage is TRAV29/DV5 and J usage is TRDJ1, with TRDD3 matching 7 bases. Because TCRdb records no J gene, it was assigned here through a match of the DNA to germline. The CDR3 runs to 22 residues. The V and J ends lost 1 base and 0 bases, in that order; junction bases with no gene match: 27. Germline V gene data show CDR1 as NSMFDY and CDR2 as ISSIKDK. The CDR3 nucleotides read TGTGCAGCAAGCACCGAAGAAGCTAGAGGGATACCTTACTGGAGGTACACCGATAAACTCATCTTT. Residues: CAASTEEARGIPYWRYTDKLIF.

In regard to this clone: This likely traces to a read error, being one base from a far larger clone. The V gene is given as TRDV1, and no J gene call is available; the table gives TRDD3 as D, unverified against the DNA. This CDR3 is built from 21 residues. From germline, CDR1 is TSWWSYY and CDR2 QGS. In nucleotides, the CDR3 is TGTGCTCTTGGGGAACTGAGGGGTCTGCTTCCAACTGGGGGATCCGGGGGTAAACCCATCTTT. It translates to CALGELRGLLPTGGSGGKPIF.

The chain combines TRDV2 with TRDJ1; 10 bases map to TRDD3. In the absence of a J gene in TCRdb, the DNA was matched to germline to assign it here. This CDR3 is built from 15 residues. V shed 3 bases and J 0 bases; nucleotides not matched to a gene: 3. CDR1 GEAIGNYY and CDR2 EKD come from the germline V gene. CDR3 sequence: CACDVLGDYTDKLIF. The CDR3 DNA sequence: TGTGCCTGTGACGTACTGGGGGATTACACCGATAAACTCATCTTT.

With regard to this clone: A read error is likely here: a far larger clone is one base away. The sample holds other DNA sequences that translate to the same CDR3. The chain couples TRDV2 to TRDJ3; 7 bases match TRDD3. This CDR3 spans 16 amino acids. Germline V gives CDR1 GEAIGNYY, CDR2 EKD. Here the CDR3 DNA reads TGTGCCTGTGACTGGGGGAGCTCCTGGGATACCCGACAGATGTTTTTC. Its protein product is CACDWGSSWDTRQMFF.

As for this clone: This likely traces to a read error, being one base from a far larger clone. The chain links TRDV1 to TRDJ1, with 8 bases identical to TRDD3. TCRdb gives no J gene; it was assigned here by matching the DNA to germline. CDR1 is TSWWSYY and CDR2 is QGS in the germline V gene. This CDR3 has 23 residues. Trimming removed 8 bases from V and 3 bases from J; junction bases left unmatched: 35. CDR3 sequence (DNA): TGTGCTCTTCCTTCCGATCTTTCCTCAGAGGGAACCTGGGGGACCCCATTCCCCGATAAACTCATCTTT. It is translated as CALPSDLSSEGTWGTPFPDKLIF.

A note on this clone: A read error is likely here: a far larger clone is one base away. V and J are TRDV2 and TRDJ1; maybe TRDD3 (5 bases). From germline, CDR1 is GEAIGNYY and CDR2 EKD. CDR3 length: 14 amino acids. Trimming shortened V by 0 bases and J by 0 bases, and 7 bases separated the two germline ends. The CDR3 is CACDTLGYTDKLIF. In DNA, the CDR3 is TGTGCCTGTGACACCTTGGGATACACCGATAAACTCATCTTT.

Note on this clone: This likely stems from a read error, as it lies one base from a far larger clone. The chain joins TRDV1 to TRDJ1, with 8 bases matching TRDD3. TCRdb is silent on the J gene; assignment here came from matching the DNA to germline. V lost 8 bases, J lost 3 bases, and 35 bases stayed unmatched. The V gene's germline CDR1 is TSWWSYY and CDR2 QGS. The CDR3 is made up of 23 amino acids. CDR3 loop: CALPADLSSEGTWGTLFPDKLIF. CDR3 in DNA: TGTGCTCTTCCTGCCGATCTTTCCTCAGAGGGAACCTGGGGGACCCTATTCCCCGATAAACTCATCTTT.

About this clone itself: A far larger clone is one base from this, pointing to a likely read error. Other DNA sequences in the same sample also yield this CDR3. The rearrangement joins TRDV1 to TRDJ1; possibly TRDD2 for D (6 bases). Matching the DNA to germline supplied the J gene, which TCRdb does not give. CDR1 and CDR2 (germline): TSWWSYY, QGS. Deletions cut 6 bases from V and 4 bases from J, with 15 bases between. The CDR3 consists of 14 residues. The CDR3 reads CALGIPIPGDKLIF. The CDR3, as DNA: TGTGCTCTTGGAATTCCTATCCCCGGCGATAAACTCATCTTT.

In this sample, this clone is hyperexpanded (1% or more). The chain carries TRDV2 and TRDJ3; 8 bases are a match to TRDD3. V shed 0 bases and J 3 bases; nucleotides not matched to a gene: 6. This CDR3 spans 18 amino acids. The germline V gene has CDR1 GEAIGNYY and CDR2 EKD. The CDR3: CACDTVGDHFWDTRQMFF. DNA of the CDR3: TGTGCCTGTGACACCGTGGGGGATCATTTCTGGGACACCCGACAGATGTTTTTC.

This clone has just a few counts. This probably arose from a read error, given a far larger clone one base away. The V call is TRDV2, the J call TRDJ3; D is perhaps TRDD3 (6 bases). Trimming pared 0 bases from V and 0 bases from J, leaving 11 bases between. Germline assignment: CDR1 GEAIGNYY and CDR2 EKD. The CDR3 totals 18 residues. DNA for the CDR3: TGTGCCTGTGACACCGTGGGGGTGAGCTCCTGGGACACCCGACAGATGTTTTTC. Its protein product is CACDTVGVSSWDTRQMFF.

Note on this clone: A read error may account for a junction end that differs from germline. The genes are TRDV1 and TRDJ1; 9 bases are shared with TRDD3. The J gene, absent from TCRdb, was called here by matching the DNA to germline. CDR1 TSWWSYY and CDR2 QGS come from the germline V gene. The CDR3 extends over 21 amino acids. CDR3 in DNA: TGTGCTCTTGGGAAACTTTCCCACTTAAATCGACCTCTGGGGGATTTCGGTAAACTCATCTTT. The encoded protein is CALGKLSHLNRPLGDFGKLIF.

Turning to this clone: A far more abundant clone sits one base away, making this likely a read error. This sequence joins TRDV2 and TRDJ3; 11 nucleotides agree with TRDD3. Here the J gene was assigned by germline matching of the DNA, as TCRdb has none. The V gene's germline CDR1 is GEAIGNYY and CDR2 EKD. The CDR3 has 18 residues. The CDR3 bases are TGTGCCCGTGACACCGTACTGGGGGATACCTGGGACACCCGACAGATGTTTTTC. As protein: CARDTVLGDTWDTRQMFF.

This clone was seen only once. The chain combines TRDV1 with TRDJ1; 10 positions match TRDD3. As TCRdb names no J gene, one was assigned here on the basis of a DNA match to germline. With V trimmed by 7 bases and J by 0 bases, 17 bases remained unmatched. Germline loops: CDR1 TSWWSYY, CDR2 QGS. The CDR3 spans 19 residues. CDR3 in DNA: TGTGCTCTTGCTGTGCACTCCTCCTGTACTGGGGGATACACCGATAAACTCATCTTT. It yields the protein CALAVHSSCTGGYTDKLIF.

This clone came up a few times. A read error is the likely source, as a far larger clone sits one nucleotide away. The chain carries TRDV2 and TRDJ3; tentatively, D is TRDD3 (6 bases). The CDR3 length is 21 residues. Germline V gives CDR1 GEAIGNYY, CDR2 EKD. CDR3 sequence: CAGDTGSLGGRSSWDTRQMFF. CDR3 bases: TGTGCCGGTGACACCGGGTCCCTTGGGGGTCGTAGCTCCTGGGACACCCGACAGATGTTTTTC.

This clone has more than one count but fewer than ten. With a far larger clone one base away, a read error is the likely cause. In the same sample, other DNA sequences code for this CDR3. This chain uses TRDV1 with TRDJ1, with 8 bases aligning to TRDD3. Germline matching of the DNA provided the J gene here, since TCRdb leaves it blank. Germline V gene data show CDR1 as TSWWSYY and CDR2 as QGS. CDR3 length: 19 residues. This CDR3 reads CALGAHRAYFWGSTDKLIF. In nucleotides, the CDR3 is TGTGCTCTGGGGGCCCATCGGGCCTACTTCTGGGGGAGCACCGATAAACTCATCTTT.

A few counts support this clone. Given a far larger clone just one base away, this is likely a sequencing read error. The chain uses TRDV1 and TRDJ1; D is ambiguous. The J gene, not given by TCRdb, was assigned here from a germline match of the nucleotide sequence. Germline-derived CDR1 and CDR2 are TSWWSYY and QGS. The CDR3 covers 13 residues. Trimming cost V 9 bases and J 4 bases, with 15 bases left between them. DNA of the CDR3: TGTGCTCTACGACCGGAGAGACGCGATAAACTCATCTTT. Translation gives CALRPERRDKLIF.